These 28 T cell receptor beta chains were all obtained from the same sample, sequenced in a study of vaccination and CD4 T cells after COVID-19. The Oncomine TCR Beta short-read assay sequenced DNA from cultured CD4+ T cells. TCRdb re-analysed the PCR reads in MiXCR, keeping a single row per CDR3 protein. Seen here are 4,500 to 5,000 distinct CDR3 sequences, more than 65% observed once, and the top ten hold more than 45%. Their recognized antigens are unknown. Indicated treatment: roughly 10-day PBMC culture with coronavirus spike peptide pools or control peptides (ViraFEST assay). The specimen was CD4+ T cells from blood, cultured in vitro. The receptors derive from a human donor who had recovered from COVID-19.

The chain couples TRBV11-2 to TRBJ1-5, with D perhaps TRBD1 (5 bases). Looked up from germline, CDR1 is SGHAT and CDR2 is FQNNGV. Trimming removed 0 bases from V and 5 bases from J, with 11 bases in between. The CDR3 length is 15 residues. The CDR3 DNA follows: TGTGCCAGCAGCTTAGACGGGGCCCTTCATCAGCCCCAGCATTTT. Translation gives CASSLDGALHQPQHF.

V is TRBV20-1 and J is TRBJ2-5; 10 bases match TRBD2. The ends lost 6 bases at V and 5 bases at J; junction bases unmatched: 15. Germline V gene data show CDR1 as DFQATT and CDR2 as SNEGSKA (reference sequence). There are 16 residues in the CDR3. The CDR3 DNA follows: TGCAGTGCCCCCCGGGCTAGCGGGAGAGTCGGGGAGACCCAGTACTTC. Translating it yields CSAPRASGRVGETQYF.

This chain uses TRBV4-1 with TRBJ1-1; 8 nucleotides agree with TRBD1. The CDR3 contains 15 residues. CDR1 is MGHRA, CDR2 YSYEKL, per germline. With 3 bases clipped from V and 1 base from J, the junction kept 4 bases outside the gene matches. The CDR3 loop reads CASSHDRGPNTEAFF. The CDR3 bases are TGCGCCAGCAGCCACGACAGGGGCCCGAACACTGAAGCTTTCTTT.

In regard to this clonotype: The germline gene is not matched at one end of the junction; a read error may be the cause. The genes are TRBV7-7 and TRBJ2-5; TRBD1 aligns across 7 bases. CDR1 SSHAT and CDR2 FNYEAQ come from the germline V gene (reference sequence). This CDR3 comprises 14 residues. This chain's CDR3 is CASSLRGGVETQYF. The DNA of the CDR3 is TGTGCTAGCAGCTTAAGAGGGGGCGTAGAGACCCAGTACTTC.

V gene TRBV7-2 combines with J gene TRBJ2-5; 13 bases fit TRBD2. V was pared by 6 bases and J by 9 bases, with 13 bases of the junction left unmatched. The CDR3 spans 16 residues. Looked up from germline, CDR1 is SGHTA and CDR2 is FQGNSA. The CDR3 DNA is TGTGCCAGCAGAGAGACCGGGACTAGCGGGGCTGGGGCCCAGTACTTC. This codes for CASRETGTSGAGAQYF.

The chain uses TRBV20-1 and TRBJ1-1; D remains ambiguous. The CDR3 loop spans 13 amino acids. CDR1 and CDR2 from the germline V gene are DFQATT and SNEGSKA (reference sequence). V gave up 4 bases and J gave up 1 base, with 10 bases separating them. The CDR3 sequence: CSAISWGNTEAFF. The CDR3 DNA reads TGCAGTGCTATTTCCTGGGGGAACACTGAAGCTTTCTTT.

This clonotype has only a few counts. The CDR3, as DNA: TGTGCCAGCAGCTCGGACATGGCGCATCAGCCCCAGCATTTT. Its translation: CASSSDMAHQPQHF. V and J are TRBV7-2 and TRBJ1-5, with D possibly TRBD1 on 5 matching bases. Germline loops: CDR1 SGHTA, CDR2 FQGNSA. The CDR3 length is 14 residues. The ends were cut back, 4 bases at V and 5 bases at J, with 12 bases in the middle. Complete variable domain (other parts from reference TRBV7-2 and TRBJ1-5): GAGVSQSPSNKVTEKGKDVELRCDPISGHTALYWYRQSLGQGLEFLIYFQGNSAPDKSGLPSDRFSAERTGGSVSTLTIQRTQQEDSAVYLCASSSDMAHQPQHFGDGTRLSIL.

With regard to this clonotype: An end of the junction does not agree with germline; a read error may underlie this. This chain uses TRBV7-7 with TRBJ2-5; D ambiguous. Germline-derived CDR1 and CDR2 are SSHAT and FNYEAQ (reference sequence). This CDR3 region has 14 residues. The CDR3 DNA is TGTGCTAGCAGCCTAGGTAGTAACCAAGAGACCCAGTACTTC. This sequence encodes CASSLGSNQETQYF.

The rearrangement uses TRBV11-2 and TRBJ2-7; TRBD2 agrees at 7 bases. The length of the CDR3 is 14 residues. The V and J ends lost 5 bases and 0 bases, in that order; junction bases with no gene match: 4. Germline CDR1 reads SGHAT; CDR2 reads FQNNGV. CDR3 nucleotides: TGTGCCAGCAGCATTCGGGAGGACTCCTACGAGCAGTACTTC. It encodes CASSIREDSYEQYF.

The rearrangement joins TRBV20-1 to TRBJ1-3; a weak D match, TRBD1 (5 bases). Trimming cost V 6 bases and J 0 bases, with 6 bases left between them. Germline V gene lookup returns CDR1 DFQATT and CDR2 SNEGSKA (reference sequence). The CDR3 sequence is 12 residues long. The CDR3 reads CSAQGSGNTIYF. CDR3 nucleotide sequence: TGCAGTGCGCAGGGCTCTGGAAACACCATATATTTT.

The chain couples TRBV6-1 to TRBJ1-5, with 12 positions matching TRBD1. This CDR3 comprises 13 residues. The V gene end was trimmed by 11 bases and the J gene end by 6 bases; junction bases not matched to a gene: 5. CDR1 MNHNS and CDR2 SASEGT come from the germline V gene. The CDR3 region has the DNA TGTGCCGGAGGGGACAGGGGGCGTCAGCCCCAGCATTTT. Its protein is CAGGDRGRQPQHF.

This chain connects TRBV20-1 to TRBJ1-2; 7 bases are shared with TRBD1. The germline gives CDR1 DFQATT, CDR2 SNEGSKA (reference sequence). The J segment lost 9 bases and the V segment lost 1 base, leaving 14 bases of the junction unmatched. CDR3 length equals 15 residues. For the CDR3, the DNA is TGCAGTGCTAGAGGTGGAGGGGGCGCATTACAAAGCTACACCTTC. This translates into CSARGGGGALQSYTF.

This clonotype was observed a handful of times. V gene TRBV20-1 combines with J gene TRBJ2-6; D is possibly TRBD1 (6 bases). Germline V CDR1 and CDR2: DFQATT, SNEGSKA (reference sequence). Trimming removed 1 base at V and 0 bases at J, with 13 bases between. The CDR3 runs 17 residues. CDR3 protein: CSARARTARSGANVLTF. The DNA of the CDR3 is TGCAGTGCTAGAGCCCGGACAGCTCGCTCTGGGGCCAACGTCCTGACTTTC.

This clonotype was found once. The chain couples TRBV7-2 to TRBJ1-5; D ambiguous. V shed 4 bases and J shed 3 bases, with 4 bases lying between them. Germline loops: CDR1 SGHTA, CDR2 FQGNSA. This CDR3 contains 12 residues. In DNA, the CDR3 is TGTGCCAGCAGCTACCTCAATCAGCCCCAGCATTTT. Its protein product is CASSYLNQPQHF.

This chain uses TRBV2 with TRBJ2-7; 9 bases are a match to TRBD1. J was trimmed by 0 bases and V by 6 bases; bases with no gene match: 6. The CDR3 length is 15 residues. Germline assignment: CDR1 SNHLY and CDR2 FYNNEI. The DNA for the CDR3 is TGTGCCAGCAGGGCCGGGACAGGGAACTCCTACGAGCAGTACTTC. It codes for CASRAGTGNSYEQYF.

This clonotype came up once. This CDR3 reads CASSPDREFYGYTF. Written as DNA, the CDR3 is TGTGCCAGCAGCCCGGACAGGGAATTCTATGGCTACACCTTC. The V gene is TRBV6-1, the J gene TRBJ1-2; 8 nucleotides align to TRBD1. In germline, CDR1 is MNHNS, CDR2 SASEGT. The CDR3 is 14 amino acids. After removal of 6 bases from V and 4 bases from J, the junction contained 7 bases not matched to a gene.

V is TRBV7-3 and J is TRBJ2-4; tentatively, D is TRBD1 or TRBD2 (7 bases each). The CDR3 length is 14 residues. The V gene's germline CDR1 is SGHTA and CDR2 FQGTGA. Trimming took 4 bases from V and 6 from J, leaving 13 bases between them. The CDR3 region has the DNA TGTGCCAGCAGCTCCCAGGGGGGGGCAAACATTCAGTACTTC. Translating it yields CASSSQGGANIQYF.

This clonotype appeared a single time. V and J are TRBV7-8 and TRBJ2-3; D gene ambiguous. The CDR3 length is 16 residues. Deletions cut 1 base from V and 0 bases from J, with 11 bases between. CDR1 and CDR2 from the germline V gene are SGHVS and FQNEAQ. The CDR3 nucleotides are TGTGCCAGCAGCTTAGGACCCATCACTAGCACAGATACGCAGTATTTT. The encoded protein is CASSLGPITSTDTQYF.

In its sample, this clonotype was seen a few times. The chain uses TRBV15 and TRBJ1-5; TRBD1 is a possible D gene (5 bases). Germline V lookup: CDR1 LNHNV, CDR2 YYDKDF (reference sequence). V shed 0 bases and J shed 7 bases, with 7 bases lying between them. The CDR3 has 13 amino acids. Here the CDR3 reads CATSRDEGQPQHF. The CDR3 nucleotides are TGTGCCACCAGCAGAGATGAGGGGCAGCCCCAGCATTTT.

The chain is built from TRBV20-1 and TRBJ1-2, with 9 bases lining up with TRBD1. The germline gives CDR1 DFQATT, CDR2 SNEGSKA (reference sequence). This CDR3 comprises 14 residues. V was pared by 5 bases and J by 4 bases, with 8 bases of the junction left unmatched. CDR3 amino acids: CSAGRGQGVYGYTF. The CDR3 nucleotides read TGCAGTGCTGGAAGGGGACAGGGCGTCTATGGCTACACCTTC.

The V call is TRBV7-2, the J call TRBJ2-3, with 8 positions matching TRBD2. Germline V gene sequence: CDR1 SGHTA, CDR2 FQGNSA. The trim removed 1 base at V and 8 bases at J, leaving 8 bases unmatched. The CDR3 covers 15 residues. As DNA, the CDR3 is TGTGCCAGCAGCTTAGGAACTAGCGGAGGGGGTACGCAGTATTTT. It yields the protein CASSLGTSGGGTQYF. The complete variable domain, with remaining parts taken from reference TRBV7-2 and TRBJ2-3, reads GAGVSQSPSNKVTEKGKDVELRCDPISGHTALYWYRQSLGQGLEFLIYFQGNSAPDKSGLPSDRFSAERTGGSVSTLTIQRTQQEDSAVYLCASSLGTSGGGTQYFGPGTRLTVL.

This clonotype is categorized as medium-sized. The chain has TRBV27 and TRBJ1-1; D is ambiguous. Trimming cost V 9 bases and J 0 bases, with 2 bases left between them. Germline-derived CDR1 and CDR2 are MNHEY and SMNVEV (reference sequence). CDR3 length: 10 amino acids. Here the CDR3 reads CARLNTEAFF. Written as DNA, the CDR3 is TGTGCCAGGCTGAACACTGAAGCTTTCTTT.

In its sample, this clonotype was seen once. The J gene is TRBJ1-5, the V gene TRBV6-2 or TRBV6-3; weak D call: TRBD1 (5 bases). V lost 8 bases to trimming and J lost 4 bases, with 9 bases between them. The germline CDR1 and CDR2 sequences are MNHEY and SVGEGT. There are 12 residues in the CDR3. This chain's CDR3 is CASRQTNQPQHF. The CDR3, as DNA: TGTGCCAGCCGACAGACTAATCAGCCCCAGCATTTT.

This CDR3 is CATSRAPGTEAFF. DNA of the CDR3: TGTGCCACCAGCAGAGCCCCCGGGACAGAAGCTTTCTTT. The chain links TRBV15 to TRBJ1-1; a possible D gene is TRBD1 (6 bases). The V gene lost 1 base and the J gene lost 8 bases, with 11 bases spanning the gap. This CDR3 comprises 13 residues. Germline CDR1 is LNHNV and CDR2 is YYDKDF (reference sequence). Looking up the rest from reference TRBV15 and TRBJ1-1 gives the full variable domain: DAMVIQNPRYQVTQFGKPVTLSCSQTLNHNVMYWYQQKSSQAPKLLFHYYDKDFNNEADTPDNFQSRRPNTSFCFLDIRSPGLGDTAMYLCATSRAPGTEAFFGQGTRLTVV.

The chain recombines TRBV28 with TRBJ1-5, with TRBD1 identical over 9 bases. Per germline, CDR1 MDHEN and CDR2 SYDVKM. Unmatched junction bases numbered 8, after V lost 6 bases and J lost 2 bases. The CDR3 runs 16 residues. The CDR3 sequence: CASRPYTGGGNQPQHF. CDR3 nucleotides: TGTGCCAGCAGGCCCTATACAGGGGGCGGCAATCAGCCCCAGCATTTT.

The genes are TRBV20-1 and TRBJ2-3, with D unclear. Germline V gene sequence: CDR1 DFQATT, CDR2 SNEGSKA (reference sequence). The CDR3 extends over 11 amino acids. Trimming took 6 bases from V and 6 from J, leaving 10 bases between them. CDR3 sequence reads: CSAGYVDTQYF. CDR3 nucleotide sequence: TGCAGTGCCGGTTATGTCGATACGCAGTATTTT.

This clonotype appeared once. V and J are TRBV6-1 and TRBJ2-2; D is undetermined. Per the germline V gene, CDR1 is MNHNS and CDR2 is SASEGT. The CDR3 spans 14 residues. V dropped 4 bases and J dropped 6 bases, with 12 bases sitting between them. Here the CDR3 reads CASSVGPTPGELFF. DNA of the CDR3: TGTGCCAGCAGTGTAGGACCGACCCCCGGGGAGCTGTTTTTT.

The J gene is TRBJ1-2, the V gene TRBV27, with D possibly being TRBD1 (5 bases). The CDR3 is 16 residues long. CDR1 MNHEY and CDR2 SMNVEV come from the germline V gene (reference sequence). V was pared by 6 bases and J by 8 bases, with 25 bases between. Here the CDR3 reads CASRLLEAGSIGGYTF. CDR3 bases: TGTGCCAGCAGACTTTTGGAGGCAGGGTCGATTGGGGGCTACACCTTC.